This T cell receptor beta chain comes out of a study of shared clonotypes between healthy human individuals. Adults of Caucasian background living in Nashville, Tennessee made up all donors. The data were produced by immunoSEQ multiplex PCR, yet TCRdb's version contains in-frame clones alone and is incomplete. Among a few million clones listed, approximately 90% were seen once. Points on this clone: Its antigen remains unidentified.

The CDR3 spans 11 residues. Trimming took off 7 bases at V and 8 bases at J, with 10 bases between the two ends. In germline, CDR1 is LNHDA, CDR2 SQIVND (reference sequence). Whole-study results and caveats: Among four donors, around 5% of naive CD4 clonotypes were found in common. Generation of non-shared clonotypes was less probable than generation of clonotypes shared by all four donors.

The V gene is TRBV19, the J gene TRBJ2-3; unclear D gene. The sequencing sample was made of naive CD4+ T cells sorted from blood. Subset reported: CD45RA+ positively selected. This TCR was recovered from a man between 18 and 35 years old in good health. In DNA form, the CDR3 reads TGTGCCAGTATGGTCCGTGGTACGCAGTATTTT. As protein: CASMVRGTQYF.